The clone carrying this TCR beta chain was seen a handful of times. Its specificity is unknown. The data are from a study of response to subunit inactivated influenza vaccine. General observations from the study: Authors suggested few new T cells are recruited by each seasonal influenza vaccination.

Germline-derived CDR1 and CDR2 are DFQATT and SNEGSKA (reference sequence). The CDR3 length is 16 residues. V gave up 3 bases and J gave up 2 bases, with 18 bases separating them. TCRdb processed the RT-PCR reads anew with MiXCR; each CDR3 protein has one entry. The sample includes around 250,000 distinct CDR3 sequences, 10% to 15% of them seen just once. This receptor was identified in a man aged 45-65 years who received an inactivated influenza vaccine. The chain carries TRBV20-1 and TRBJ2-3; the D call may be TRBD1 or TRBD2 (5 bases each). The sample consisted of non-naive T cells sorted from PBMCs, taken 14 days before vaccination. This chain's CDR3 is CSASDVGRGDTDTQYF. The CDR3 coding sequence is TGCAGTGCTAGTGATGTGGGGCGAGGGGACACAGATACGCAGTATTTT.